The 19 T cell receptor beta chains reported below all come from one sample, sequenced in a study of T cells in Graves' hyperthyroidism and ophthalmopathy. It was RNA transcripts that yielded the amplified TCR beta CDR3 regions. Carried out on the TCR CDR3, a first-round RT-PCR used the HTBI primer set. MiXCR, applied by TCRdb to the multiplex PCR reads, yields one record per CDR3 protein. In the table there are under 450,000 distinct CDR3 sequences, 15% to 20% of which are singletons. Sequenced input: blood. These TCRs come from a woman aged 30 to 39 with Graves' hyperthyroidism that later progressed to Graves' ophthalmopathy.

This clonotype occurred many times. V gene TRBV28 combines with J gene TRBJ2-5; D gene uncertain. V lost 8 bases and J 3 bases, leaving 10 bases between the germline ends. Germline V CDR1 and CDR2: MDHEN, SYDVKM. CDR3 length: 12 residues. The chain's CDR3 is CASGQPEETQYF. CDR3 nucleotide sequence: TGTGCCAGCGGCCAGCCAGAAGAGACCCAGTACTTC.

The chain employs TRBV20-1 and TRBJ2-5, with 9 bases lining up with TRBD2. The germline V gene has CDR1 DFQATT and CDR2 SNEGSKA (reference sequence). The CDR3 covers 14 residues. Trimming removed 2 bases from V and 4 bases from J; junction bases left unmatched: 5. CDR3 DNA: TGCAGTGCTAGAAGGCTAGCGGGAATAGAGACCCAGTACTTC. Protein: CSARRLAGIETQYF.

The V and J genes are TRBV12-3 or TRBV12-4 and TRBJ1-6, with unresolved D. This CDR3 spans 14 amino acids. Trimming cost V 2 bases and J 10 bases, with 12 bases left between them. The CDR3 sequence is CASSLSDAFSPLHF. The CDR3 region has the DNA TGTGCCAGCAGTTTATCAGACGCGTTCTCACCCCTCCACTTT.

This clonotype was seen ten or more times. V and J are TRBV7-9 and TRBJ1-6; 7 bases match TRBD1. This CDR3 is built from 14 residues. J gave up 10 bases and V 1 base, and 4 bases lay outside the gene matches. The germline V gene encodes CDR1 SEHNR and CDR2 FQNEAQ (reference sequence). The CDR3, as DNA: TGTGCCAGCAGCTTAGGAGGACAGGACTCACCCCTCCACTTT. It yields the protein CASSLGGQDSPLHF.

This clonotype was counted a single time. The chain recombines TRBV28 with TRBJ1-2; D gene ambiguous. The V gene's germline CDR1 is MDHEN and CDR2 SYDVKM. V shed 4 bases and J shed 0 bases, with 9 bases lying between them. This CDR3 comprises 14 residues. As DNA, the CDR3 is TGTGCCAGCAGTTCTACGACACCTAACTATGGCTACACCTTC. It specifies CASSSTTPNYGYTF.

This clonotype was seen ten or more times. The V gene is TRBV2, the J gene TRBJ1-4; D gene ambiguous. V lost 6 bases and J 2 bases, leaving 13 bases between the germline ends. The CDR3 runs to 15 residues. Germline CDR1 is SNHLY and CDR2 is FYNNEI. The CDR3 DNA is TGTGCCAGCAGGAGGTTCCCCGAGACTAATGAAAAACTGTTTTTT. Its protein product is CASRRFPETNEKLFF.

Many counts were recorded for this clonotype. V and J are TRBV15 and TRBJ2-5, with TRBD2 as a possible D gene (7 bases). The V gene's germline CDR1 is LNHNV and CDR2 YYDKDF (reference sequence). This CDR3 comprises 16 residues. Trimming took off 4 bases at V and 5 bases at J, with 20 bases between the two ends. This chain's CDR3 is CATSKDLGGPVETQYF. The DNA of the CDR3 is TGTGCCACCAGCAAAGATCTGGGGGGGCCGGTGGAGACCCAGTACTTC.

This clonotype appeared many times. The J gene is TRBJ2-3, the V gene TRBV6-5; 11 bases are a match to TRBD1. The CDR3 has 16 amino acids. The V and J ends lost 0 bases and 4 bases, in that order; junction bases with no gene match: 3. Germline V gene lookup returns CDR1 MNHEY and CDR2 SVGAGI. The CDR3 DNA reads TGTGCCAGCAGTTACTCGCCGGGACAGGGGGCAGATACGCAGTATTTT. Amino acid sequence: CASSYSPGQGADTQYF.

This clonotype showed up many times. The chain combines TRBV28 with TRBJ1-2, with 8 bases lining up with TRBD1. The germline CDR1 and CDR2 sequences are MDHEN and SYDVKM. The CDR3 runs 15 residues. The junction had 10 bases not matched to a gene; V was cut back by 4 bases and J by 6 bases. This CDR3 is CASSSPQGAYDGYTF. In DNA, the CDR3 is TGTGCCAGCAGTTCTCCGCAGGGGGCCTACGATGGCTACACCTTC.

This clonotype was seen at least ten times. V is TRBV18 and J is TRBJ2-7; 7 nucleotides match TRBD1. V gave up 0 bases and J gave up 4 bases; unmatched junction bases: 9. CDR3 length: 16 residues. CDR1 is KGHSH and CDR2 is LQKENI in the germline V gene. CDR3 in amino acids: CASSPPVAGGNYEQYF. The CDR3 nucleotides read TGTGCCAGCTCACCACCGGTAGCAGGGGGAAATTACGAGCAGTACTTC.

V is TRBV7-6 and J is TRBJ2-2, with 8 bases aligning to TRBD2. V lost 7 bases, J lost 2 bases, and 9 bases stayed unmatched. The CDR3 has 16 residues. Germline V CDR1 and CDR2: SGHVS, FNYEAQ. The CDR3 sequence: CASTLSAGANTGELFF. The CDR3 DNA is TGTGCCAGCACCCTTTCAGCGGGAGCCAACACCGGGGAGCTGTTTTTT.

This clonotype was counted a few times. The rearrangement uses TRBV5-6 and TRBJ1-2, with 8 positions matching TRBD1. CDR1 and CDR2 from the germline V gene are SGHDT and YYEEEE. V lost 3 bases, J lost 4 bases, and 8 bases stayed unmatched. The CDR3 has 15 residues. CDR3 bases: TGTGCCAGCAGCTCTCAGGGGGCGCGTGGCTATGGCTACACCTTC. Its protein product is CASSSQGARGYGYTF.

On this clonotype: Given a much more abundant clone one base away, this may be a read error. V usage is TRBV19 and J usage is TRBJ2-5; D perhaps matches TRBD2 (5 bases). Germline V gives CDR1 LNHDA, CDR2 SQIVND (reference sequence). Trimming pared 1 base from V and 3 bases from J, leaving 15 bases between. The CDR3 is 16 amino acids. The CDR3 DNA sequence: TGTGCCAGTAGTATAGGTGTGGGAGCAGGAGAAGAGACCCAGTACTTC. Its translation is CASSIGVGAGEETQYF.

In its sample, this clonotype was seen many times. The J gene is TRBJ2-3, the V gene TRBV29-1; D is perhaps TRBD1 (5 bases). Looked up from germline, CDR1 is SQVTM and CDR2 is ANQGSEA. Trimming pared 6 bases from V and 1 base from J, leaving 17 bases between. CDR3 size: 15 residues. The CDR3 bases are TGCAGCGTCCAGGGAATCTCCCGGGGCACAGATACGCAGTATTTT. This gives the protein CSVQGISRGTDTQYF.

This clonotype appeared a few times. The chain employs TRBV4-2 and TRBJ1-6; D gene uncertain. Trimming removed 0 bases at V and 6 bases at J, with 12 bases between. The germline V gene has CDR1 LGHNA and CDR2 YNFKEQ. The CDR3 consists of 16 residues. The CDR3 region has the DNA TGTGCCAGCAGCCAAGAGATGGGGTTGGGTAATTCACCCCTCCACTTT. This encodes CASSQEMGLGNSPLHF.

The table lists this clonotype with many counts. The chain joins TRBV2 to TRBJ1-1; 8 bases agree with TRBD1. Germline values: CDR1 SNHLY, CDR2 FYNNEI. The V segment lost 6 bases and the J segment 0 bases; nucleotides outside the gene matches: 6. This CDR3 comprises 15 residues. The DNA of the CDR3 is TGTGCCAGCAGACTACCGGGACAGGTGAACACTGAAGCTTTCTTT. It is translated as CASRLPGQVNTEAFF.

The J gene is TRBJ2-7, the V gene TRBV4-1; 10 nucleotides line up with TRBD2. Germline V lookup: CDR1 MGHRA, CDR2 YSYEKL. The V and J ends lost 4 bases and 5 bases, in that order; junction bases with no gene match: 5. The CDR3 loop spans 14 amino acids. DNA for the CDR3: TGCGCCAGCAGCCTAGGACTAGCGGCTGACGAGCAGTACTTC. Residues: CASSLGLAADEQYF.

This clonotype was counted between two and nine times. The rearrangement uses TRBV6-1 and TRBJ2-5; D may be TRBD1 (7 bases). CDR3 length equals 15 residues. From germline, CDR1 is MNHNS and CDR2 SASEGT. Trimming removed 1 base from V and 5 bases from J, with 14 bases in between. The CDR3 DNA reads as TGTGCCAGCAGTGAAGACAGGGGACTCGTTGAGACCCAGTACTTC. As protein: CASSEDRGLVETQYF.

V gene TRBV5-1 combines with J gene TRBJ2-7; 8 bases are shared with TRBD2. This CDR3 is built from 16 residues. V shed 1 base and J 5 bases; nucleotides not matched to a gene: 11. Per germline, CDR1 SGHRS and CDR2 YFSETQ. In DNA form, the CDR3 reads TGCGCCAGCAGCTTGTTCGGGAACGGGGGGGAGGACGAGCAGTACTTC. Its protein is CASSLFGNGGEDEQYF.